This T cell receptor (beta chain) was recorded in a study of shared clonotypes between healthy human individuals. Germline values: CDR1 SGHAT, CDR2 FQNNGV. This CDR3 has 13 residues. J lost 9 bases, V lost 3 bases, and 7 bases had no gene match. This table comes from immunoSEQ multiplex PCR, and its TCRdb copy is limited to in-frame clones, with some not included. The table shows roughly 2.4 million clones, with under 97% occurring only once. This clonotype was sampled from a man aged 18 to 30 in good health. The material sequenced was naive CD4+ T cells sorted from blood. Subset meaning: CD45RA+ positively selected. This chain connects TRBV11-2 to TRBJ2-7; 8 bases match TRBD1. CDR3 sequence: CASSLGQEFGQYF. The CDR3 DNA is TGTGCCAGCAGCTTGGGACAGGAGTTCGGGCAGTACTTC.